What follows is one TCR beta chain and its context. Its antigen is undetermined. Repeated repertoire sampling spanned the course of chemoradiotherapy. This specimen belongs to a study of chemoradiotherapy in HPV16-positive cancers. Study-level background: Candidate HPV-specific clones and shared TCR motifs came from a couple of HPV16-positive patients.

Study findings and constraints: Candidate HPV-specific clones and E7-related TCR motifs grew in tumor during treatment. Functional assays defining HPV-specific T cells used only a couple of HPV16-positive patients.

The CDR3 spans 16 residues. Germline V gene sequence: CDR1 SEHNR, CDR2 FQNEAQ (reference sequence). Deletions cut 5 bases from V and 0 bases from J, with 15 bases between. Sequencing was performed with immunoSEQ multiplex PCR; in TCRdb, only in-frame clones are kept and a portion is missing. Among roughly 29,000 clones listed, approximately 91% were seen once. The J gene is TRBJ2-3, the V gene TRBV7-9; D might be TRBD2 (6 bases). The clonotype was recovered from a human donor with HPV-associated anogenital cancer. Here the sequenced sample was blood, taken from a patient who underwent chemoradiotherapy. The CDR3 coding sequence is TGTGCCAGCAGCAATGCCGGGACTTCAAGCACAGATACGCAGTATTTT. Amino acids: CASSNAGTSSTDTQYF. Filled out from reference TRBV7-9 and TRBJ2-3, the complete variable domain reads DTGVSQNPRHKITKRGQNVTFRCDPISEHNRLYWYRQTLGQGPEFLTYFQNEAQLEKSRLLSDRFSAERPKGSFSTLEIQRTEQGDSAMYLCASSNAGTSSTDTQYFGPGTRLTVL.